Below, one T cell receptor (beta chain) is given with its context. This sample is part of a study of PD-L1 blockade in urothelial cancer. Study summary: A median of approximately 150,000 T cells was found in the blood samples.

Time point given: pretreatment peripheral blood. Into every PCR, synthetic TCR analog templates were spiked. The repertoire was sequenced with immunoSEQ multiplex PCR; TCRdb's copy has only in-frame clones and lacks some. The repertoire holds fewer than 95,000 clones, with 84% as singletons. The germline CDR1 and CDR2 sequences are SQVTM and ANQGSEA. V shed 5 bases and J 3 bases; nucleotides not matched to a gene: 12. The CDR3 runs 15 residues. The sample was PBMCs, taken around atezolizumab (anti-PD-L1) treatment. The V call is TRBV29-1, the J call TRBJ2-5; 7 bases line up with TRBD1. The clonotype comes from a man in his sixties with urothelial cancer. CDR3 loop: CSVLMRTGGEETQYF. CDR3 DNA sequence: TGCAGCGTTTTGATGAGGACAGGAGGAGAAGAGACCCAGTACTTC.